What follows is one TCR beta chain and its context. With 2 bases removed from V and 9 bases from J, the gap between germline ends came to 19 bases. Germline CDR1 MNHEY, CDR2 SVGAGI. The CDR3 length is 15 residues. The record originates from a study of identifying expanded T cells in peripheral blood. Using immunoSEQ multiplex PCR, the repertoire was profiled, and TCRdb retains in-frame clones only, with some absent. The table has approximately 130,000 clones, around 84% seen once. The TCR was taken from a person aged 18 to 70 in good health. The genes are TRBV6-5 and TRBJ2-5; unclear D gene. The sequenced material came from blood. CDR3: CASSYRKVGSNPQYF. The DNA for the CDR3 is TGTGCCAGCAGTTACAGGAAGGTGGGAAGCAATCCCCAGTACTTC.